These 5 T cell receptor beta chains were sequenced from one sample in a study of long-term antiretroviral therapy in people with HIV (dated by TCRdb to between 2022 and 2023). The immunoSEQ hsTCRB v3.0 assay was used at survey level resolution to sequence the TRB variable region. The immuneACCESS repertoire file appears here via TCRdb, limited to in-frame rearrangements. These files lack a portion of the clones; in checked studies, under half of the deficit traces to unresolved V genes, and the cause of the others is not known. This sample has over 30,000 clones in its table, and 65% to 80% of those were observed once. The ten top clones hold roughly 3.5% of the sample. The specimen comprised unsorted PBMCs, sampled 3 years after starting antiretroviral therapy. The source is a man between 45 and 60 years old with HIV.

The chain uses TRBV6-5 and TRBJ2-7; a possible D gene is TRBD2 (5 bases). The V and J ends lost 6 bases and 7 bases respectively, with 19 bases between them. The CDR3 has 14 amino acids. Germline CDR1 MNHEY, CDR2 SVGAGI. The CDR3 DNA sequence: TGTGCCAGCAGCCCCCGGGGTGCGAAGGAGGAGCAGTACTTC. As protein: CASSPRGAKEEQYF.

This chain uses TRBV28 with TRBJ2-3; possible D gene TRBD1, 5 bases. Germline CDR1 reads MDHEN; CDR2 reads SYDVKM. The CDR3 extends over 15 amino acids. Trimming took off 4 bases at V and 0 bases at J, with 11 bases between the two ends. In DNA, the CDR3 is TGTGCCAGCAGTTCGACAGTACCTAGCACAGATACGCAGTATTTT. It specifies CASSSTVPSTDTQYF.

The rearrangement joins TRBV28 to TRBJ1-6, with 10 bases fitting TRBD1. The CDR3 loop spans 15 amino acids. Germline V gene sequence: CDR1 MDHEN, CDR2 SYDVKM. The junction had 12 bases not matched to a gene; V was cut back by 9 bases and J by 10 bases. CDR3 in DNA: TGTGCCAGTCGGTCTGGGGACAGGGGATTATCACCCCTCCACTTT. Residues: CASRSGDRGLSPLHF.

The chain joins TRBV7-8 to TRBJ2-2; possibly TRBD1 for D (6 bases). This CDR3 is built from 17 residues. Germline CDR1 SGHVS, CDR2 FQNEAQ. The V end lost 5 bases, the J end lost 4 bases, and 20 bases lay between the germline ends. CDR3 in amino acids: CASSPRVGAVSTGELFF. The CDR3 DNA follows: TGTGCCAGCAGCCCGAGGGTGGGGGCGGTTAGCACCGGGGAGCTGTTTTTT.

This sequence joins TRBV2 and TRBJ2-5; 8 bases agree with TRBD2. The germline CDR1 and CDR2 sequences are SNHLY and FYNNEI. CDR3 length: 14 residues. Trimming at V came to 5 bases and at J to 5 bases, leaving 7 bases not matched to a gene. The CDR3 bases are TGTGCCAGCAGTCGCAGCGGGAGAGGGGAGACCCAGTACTTC. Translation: CASSRSGRGETQYF. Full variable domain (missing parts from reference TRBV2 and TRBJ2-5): EPEVTQTPSHQVTQMGQEVILRCVPISNHLYFYWYRQILGQKVEFLVSFYNNEISEKSEIFDDQFSVERPDGSNFTLKIRSTKLEDSAMYFCASSRSGRGETQYFGPGTRLLVL.